A single T cell receptor (beta chain) is shown here with its context. One junction end does not reproduce the germline sequence, and a read error may be involved. The V gene's germline CDR1 is MNHEY and CDR2 SVGEGT. The CDR3 contains 15 residues. This sample stems from a study of read filtering for tumor transcriptome and immune sequencing. From roughly 390 ng of RNA, a library with molecular barcoded alpha/delta and beta/gamma adaptors was made. TCRdb independently ran MiXCR on the reads; one entry per CDR3 protein. The data contain about 39,000 distinct CDR3 sequences, more than 13% of them singletons.

This receptor was obtained from a donor aged 40 or over with multiple myeloma. The chain is built from TRBV6-2 or TRBV6-3 and TRBJ2-5; D tentatively reads TRBD1 or TRBD2 (5 bases each). Material for sequencing was a population of CD138-negative cells sorted from bone marrow. The CDR3 bases are TGTGCCAGCAGTTATATTCTTGTTGGGGGAGAGGCCCAGTACTTC. It yields the protein CASSYILVGGEAQYF.